This TCR beta chain was identified during a study of CD8+ T cells in alopecia areata. Overall study context: Treated individuals took tofacitinib by mouth, 5 to 10 mg twice daily. Scalp area affected, as a percentage, set the severity score of treated patients.

Noted treatment: oral pan-JAK inhibitor, 5-10 mg twice daily. The authors sorted CD4+ and CD8+ T cells from PBMCs. The sequencing template was cDNA reverse transcribed from extracted RNA. The method was immunoSEQ multiplex PCR; TCRdb's version includes in-frame clones alone and lacks a portion of them. The data contain roughly 220,000 clones, roughly two fifths of them seen just once; the ten biggest clones take up 0.48%. CDR3 length equals 16 residues. V was trimmed by 0 bases and J by 5 bases, leaving 17 bases between them. Germline values: CDR1 LGHNA, CDR2 YNFKEQ. The chain joins TRBV4-2 to TRBJ2-7; perhaps TRBD2 as D (6 bases). The source of this sequence is a human donor with alopecia areata. Specimen: CD4+ T cells sorted from blood, collected around week 31, from a patient treated with tofacitinib. The DNA of the CDR3 is TGTGCCAGCAGCCAAGAATTTCGGGAGTCCAACCACGAGCAGTACTTC. Translation gives CASSQEFRESNHEQYF.